These T cell receptor beta chains were read from a single sample in a study of OX40 agonist ivuxolimab in advanced cancers. TCRdb keeps only in-frame clones here, not all; method: immunoSEQ multiplex PCR. The sample shows 66,000 or so clones, 87% of them seen only once. This material consisted of CD4+ or CD8+ T cells sorted from blood, taken in a trial of the OX40 agonist ivuxolimab. The receptors were sampled from an adult with an advanced solid tumor such as melanoma, head and neck, liver or kidney cancer. Both conserved end residues are part of each CDR3. A D gene is named only where the DNA matches it firmly. Expanded clones get a size class; other rows say once, few or many, or leave the size out.

clone_size: .; v_call: TRBV7-5; j_call: TRBJ2-1; d_call: .; cdr3_aa: CARSCASGNVEDNEQFF; cdr3_nt: TGTGCCAGAAGCTGCGCTAGCGGGAATGTAGAGGACAATGAGCAGTTCTTC
clone_size: .; v_call: TRBV5-1; j_call: TRBJ2-2; d_call: .; cdr3_aa: CASTTTGLLSGELFF; cdr3_nt: TGCGCCAGCACAACTACAGGGTTATTATCCGGGGAGCTGTTTTTT
clone_size: .; v_call: TRBV21-1; j_call: TRBJ2-4; d_call: .; cdr3_aa: CASRWGIRAKNIQYF; cdr3_nt: TGTGCCAGCCGCTGGGGGATAAGAGCCAAAAACATTCAGTACTTC
clone_size: .; v_call: TRBV30; j_call: TRBJ2-7; d_call: TRBD1; cdr3_aa: CAWSEQGVEQYF; cdr3_nt: TGTGCCTGGAGTGAACAGGGGGTTGAGCAGTACTTC
clone_size: .; v_call: TRBV5-5; j_call: TRBJ1-4; d_call: .; cdr3_aa: CASSLAWGDEKLFF; cdr3_nt: TGTGCCAGCAGCTTGGCTTGGGGGGATGAAAAACTGTTTTTT
clone_size: .; v_call: TRBV6-5; j_call: TRBJ1-2; d_call: TRBD1; cdr3_aa: CASSTTGVISYGYTF; cdr3_nt: TGTGCCAGCAGCACGACAGGGGTAATTAGCTATGGCTACACCTTC
clone_size: .; v_call: TRBV19; j_call: TRBJ1-2; d_call: .; cdr3_aa: CASSIGQWNGYTF; cdr3_nt: TGTGCCAGTAGTATAGGACAATGGAATGGCTACACCTTC
clone_size: .; v_call: TRBV7-2; j_call: TRBJ1-3; d_call: TRBD1; cdr3_aa: CASSWDSGNTIYF; cdr3_nt: TGTGCCAGCAGCTGGGACAGTGGAAACACCATATATTTT
clone_size: .; v_call: TRBV7-8; j_call: TRBJ1-2; d_call: TRBD1; cdr3_aa: CASSLSAGTGRNYGYTF; cdr3_nt: TGTGCCAGCAGCTTATCAGCCGGGACAGGGAGGAACTATGGCTACACCTTC
clone_size: .; v_call: TRBV4-1; j_call: TRBJ1-6; d_call: .; cdr3_aa: CASSDWGADSPLHF; cdr3_nt: TGCGCCAGCAGCGACTGGGGGGCTGATTCACCCCTCCACTTT
clone_size: once; v_call: TRBV6-6; j_call: TRBJ2-7; d_call: TRBD2; cdr3_aa: CASSLPSGTYEQYF; cdr3_nt: TGTGCCAGCAGTTTGCCTAGCGGAACCTACGAGCAGTACTTC
clone_size: few; v_call: TRBV9; j_call: TRBJ1-2; d_call: .; cdr3_aa: CASSVGLSEQNYGYTF; cdr3_nt: TGTGCCAGCAGCGTAGGTCTCTCGGAGCAGAACTATGGCTACACCTTC
clone_size: .; v_call: TRBV2; j_call: TRBJ1-2; d_call: .; cdr3_aa: CASSEAGRLFPF; cdr3_nt: TGTGCCAGCAGTGAAGCAGGGAGGCTTTTCCCCTTC
clone_size: .; v_call: TRBV19; j_call: TRBJ2-3; d_call: .; cdr3_aa: CASNGRVTDTQYF; cdr3_nt: TGTGCCAGTAACGGCAGGGTAACAGATACGCAGTATTTT
clone_size: .; v_call: TRBV6-5; j_call: TRBJ1-3; d_call: .; cdr3_aa: CASSYGERNTIYF; cdr3_nt: TGTGCCAGCAGTTACGGGGAGAGAAACACCATATATTTT
clone_size: .; v_call: TRBV2; j_call: TRBJ2-5; d_call: .; cdr3_aa: CASRADLIQETQYF; cdr3_nt: TGTGCCAGCAGGGCAGACCTAATCCAAGAGACCCAGTACTTC
clone_size: .; v_call: TRBV9; j_call: TRBJ2-7; d_call: TRBD2; cdr3_aa: CASSPRTSLNEQYF; cdr3_nt: TGTGCCAGCAGCCCCCGGACTAGCTTGAACGAGCAGTACTTC
clone_size: .; v_call: TRBV11-3; j_call: TRBJ2-3; d_call: TRBD1; cdr3_aa: CASSHRGGGNTQYF; cdr3_nt: TGTGCCAGCAGCCACAGGGGTGGGGGAAATACGCAGTATTTT
clone_size: .; v_call: TRBV18; j_call: TRBJ2-3; d_call: .; cdr3_aa: CASSLIADTQYF; cdr3_nt: TGTGCCAGCTCACTAATTGCAGATACGCAGTATTTT
clone_size: .; v_call: TRBV7-6; j_call: TRBJ2-1; d_call: TRBD2; cdr3_aa: CASSLGGGSLYNEQFF; cdr3_nt: TGTGCCAGCAGCTTAGGGGGCGGGAGTCTCTACAATGAGCAGTTCTTC